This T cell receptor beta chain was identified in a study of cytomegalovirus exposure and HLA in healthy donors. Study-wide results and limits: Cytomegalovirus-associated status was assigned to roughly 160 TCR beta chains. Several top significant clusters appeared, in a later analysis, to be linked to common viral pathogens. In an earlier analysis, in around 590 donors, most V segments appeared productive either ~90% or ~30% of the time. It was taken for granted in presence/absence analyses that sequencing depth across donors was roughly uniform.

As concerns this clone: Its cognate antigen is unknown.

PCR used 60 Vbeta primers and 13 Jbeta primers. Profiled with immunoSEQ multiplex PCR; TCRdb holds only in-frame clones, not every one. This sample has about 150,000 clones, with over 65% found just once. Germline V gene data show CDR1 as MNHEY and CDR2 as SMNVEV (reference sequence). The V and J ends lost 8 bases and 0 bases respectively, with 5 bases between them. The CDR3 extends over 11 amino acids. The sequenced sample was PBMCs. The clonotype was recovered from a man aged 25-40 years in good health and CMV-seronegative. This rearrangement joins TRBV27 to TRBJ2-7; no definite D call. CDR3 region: CASSSSYEQYF. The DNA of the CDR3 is TGTGCCAGCTCGAGCTCCTACGAGCAGTACTTC.